A single T cell receptor beta chain is shown here with its context. Original analysis: Scientists estimated how many nucleated cells there were by amplifying reference gene primers. The protocol was immunoSEQ multiplex PCR, while the TCRdb copy is restricted to in-frame clones and leaves out a portion. The DNA was the basis for D and trimming; V, J and clone size are from that table. The sample consists of approximately 230,000 clones, around 82% of them appearing once. The germline CDR1 and CDR2 sequences are MDHEN and SYDVKM. This CDR3 is built from 13 residues. Trimming took 11 bases from V and 6 from J; bases not matched to a gene: 6. The data were taken from a study of blood T cell repertoires in COVID-19. Across the whole study: Some COVID-19 samples were acute and others convalescent; all came from the United States, Italy and Spain. The cDNA or gDNA used as material had been derived from T cells, B-cell-depleted T cells, or PBMCs.

Source material: peripheral blood. The TCR comes from an elderly man with acute or convalescent COVID-19. This chain uses TRBV28 with TRBJ1-6, with TRBD1 matching 8 bases. The CDR3 DNA sequence: TGTGCCGGACAGGGTAGGAGTAATTCACCCCTCCACTTT. This translates into CAGQGRSNSPLHF.